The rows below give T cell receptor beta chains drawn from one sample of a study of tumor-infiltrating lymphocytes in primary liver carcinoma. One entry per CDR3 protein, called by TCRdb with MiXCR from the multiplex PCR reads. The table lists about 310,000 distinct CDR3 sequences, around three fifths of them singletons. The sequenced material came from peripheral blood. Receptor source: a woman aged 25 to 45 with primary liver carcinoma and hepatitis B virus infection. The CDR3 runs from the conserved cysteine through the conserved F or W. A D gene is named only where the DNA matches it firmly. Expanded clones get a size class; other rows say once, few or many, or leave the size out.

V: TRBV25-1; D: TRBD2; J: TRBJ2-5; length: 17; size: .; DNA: TGTGCCAGCAGTGAATTAGGGCTAGCGGGAGGTCAAGAGACCCAGTACTTC; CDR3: CASSELGLAGGQETQYF
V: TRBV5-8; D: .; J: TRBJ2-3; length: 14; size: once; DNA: TGTGCCAGCAGCTTAGGGGTTCACACAGATACGCAGTATTTT; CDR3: CASSLGVHTDTQYF
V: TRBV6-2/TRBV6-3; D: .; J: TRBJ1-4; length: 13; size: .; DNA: TGTGCCAGCAGTCCTCGGGTGGGAGAAAAACTGTTTTTT; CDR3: CASSPRVGEKLFF
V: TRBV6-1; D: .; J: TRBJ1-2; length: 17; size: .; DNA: TGTGCCAGCAGTGCACGCGGGGTGGGAGGCCCTACGGGCGGCTACACCTTC; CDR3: CASSARGVGGPTGGYTF
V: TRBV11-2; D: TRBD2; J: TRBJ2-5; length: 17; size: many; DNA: TGTGCCAGCAGCCCCGCCGCCCAACTAGCGTTCCAAGAGACCCAGTACTTC; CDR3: CASSPAAQLAFQETQYF
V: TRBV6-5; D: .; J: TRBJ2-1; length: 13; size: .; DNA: TGTGCCAGCGGTTACTCTGAACACAATGAGCAGTTCTTC; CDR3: CASGYSEHNEQFF
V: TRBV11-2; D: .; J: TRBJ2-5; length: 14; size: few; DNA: TGTGCCAACCGAACTAGTGGGAGAGGAGAGACCCAGTACTTC; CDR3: CANRTSGRGETQYF
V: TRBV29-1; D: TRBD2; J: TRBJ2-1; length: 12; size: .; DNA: TGCAGCGTTGAGGGGGGGTGGAATGAGCAGTTCTTC; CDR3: CSVEGGWNEQFF
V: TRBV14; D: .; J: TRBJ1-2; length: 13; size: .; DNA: TGTGCCAGCAGCCAAGCTTCAGGGGATGGCTACACCTTC; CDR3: CASSQASGDGYTF
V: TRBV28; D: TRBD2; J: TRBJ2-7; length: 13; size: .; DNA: TGTGCCAGTAGTCGTCGGGGGGCCTACGAGCAGTACTTC; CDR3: CASSRRGAYEQYF
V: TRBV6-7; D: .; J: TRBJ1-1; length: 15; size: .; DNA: TGTGCCAGCAGTTACGCAAGAGTCTATAACACTGAAGCTTTCTTT; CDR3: CASSYARVYNTEAFF
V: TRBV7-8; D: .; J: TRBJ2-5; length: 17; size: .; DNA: TGTGCCAGCAGCTTACGGGCGTCGACTTTGTACCAAGGGACCCAGTACTTC; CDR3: CASSLRASTLYQGTQYF
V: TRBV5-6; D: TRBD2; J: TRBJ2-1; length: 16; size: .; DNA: TGTGCCAGCAGCCGGGGACTAGCGGGAGGGCCTCCTGAGCAGTTCTTC; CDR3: CASSRGLAGGPPEQFF
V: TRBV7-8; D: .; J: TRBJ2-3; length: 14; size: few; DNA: TGTGCCAGCAGCTTGGGGGTGGAAGCACCGGCGCAGTATTTT; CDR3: CASSLGVEAPAQYF
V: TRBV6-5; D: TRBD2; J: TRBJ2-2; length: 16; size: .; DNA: TGTGCCAGCACTAGGGCCCTAGCGGGCCCCACCGGGGGGCTGTTTTTT; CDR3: CASTRALAGPTGGLFF
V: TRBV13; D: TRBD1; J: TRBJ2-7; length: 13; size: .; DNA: TGTGCCAACAGCCTCCGGGACAGGGGACCGCAGTACTTC; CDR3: CANSLRDRGPQYF
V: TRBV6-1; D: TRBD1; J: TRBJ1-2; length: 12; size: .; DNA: TGTGCCAGCAGTGAAGGCAGGGGGCGGAACACCTTC; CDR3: CASSEGRGRNTF
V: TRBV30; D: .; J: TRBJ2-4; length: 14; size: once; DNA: TGTGCCCTTCGCCTCCAGGGTTATATAGGCATTCAGTACTTC; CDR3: CALRLQGYIGIQYF
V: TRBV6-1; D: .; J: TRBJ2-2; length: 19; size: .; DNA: TGTACCAGCAGTGGAACCCTTCCCGGGGGCGCCGCGAACACCGGAGAGCTGTTTTTT; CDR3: CTSSGTLPGGAANTGELFF
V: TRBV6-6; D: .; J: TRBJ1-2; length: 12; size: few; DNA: TGTGCCAGTACATCCAGCGGACAGGGCTACACCTTC; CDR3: CASTSSGQGYTF
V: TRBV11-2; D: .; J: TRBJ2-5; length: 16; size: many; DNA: TGTGCCAGCAGCTTACCCGGGCTAGTGGGCCAAGAGACCCAGTACTTC; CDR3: CASSLPGLVGQETQYF
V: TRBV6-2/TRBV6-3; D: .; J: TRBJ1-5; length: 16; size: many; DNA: TGTGCCAGCAGTCGCCAAGGGGGATGGGGTAATCAGCCCCAGCATTTT; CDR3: CASSRQGGWGNQPQHF
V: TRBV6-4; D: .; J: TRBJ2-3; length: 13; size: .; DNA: TGTGCCAGAAGACCCGGGCCGACAGATACGCAGTATTTT; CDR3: CARRPGPTDTQYF
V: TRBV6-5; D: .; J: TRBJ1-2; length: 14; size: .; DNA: TGTGCCAGCAGTTTTAGGGAAGCTAACTATGGCTACACCTTC; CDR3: CASSFREANYGYTF
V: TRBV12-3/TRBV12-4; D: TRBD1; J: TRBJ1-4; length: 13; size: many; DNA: TGTGCCAGCAGTAGGGACAGGAATGAAAAACTGTTTTTT; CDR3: CASSRDRNEKLFF
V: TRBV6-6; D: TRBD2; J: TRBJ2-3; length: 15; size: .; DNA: TGTGCCAGCAGTTACGACGCGGGAGGAACAGATACGCATTATTTT; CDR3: CASSYDAGGTDTHYF
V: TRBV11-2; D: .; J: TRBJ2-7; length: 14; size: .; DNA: TGTGCCAACAGCAAAAGACAGTTCGCCTACGAGCAGTATTTC; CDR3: CANSKRQFAYEQYF
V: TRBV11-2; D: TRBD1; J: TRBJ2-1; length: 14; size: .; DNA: TGTGCCAGTAGCTTAGGGACAGGGCGGAGTGAGCAGTTCTTC; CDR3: CASSLGTGRSEQFF
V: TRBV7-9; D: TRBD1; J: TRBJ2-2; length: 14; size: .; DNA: TGTGCCAGCAGGGGACAGTCGAACATCGGGGAGCTGTTTTTT; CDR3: CASRGQSNIGELFF
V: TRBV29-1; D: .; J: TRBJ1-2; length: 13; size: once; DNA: TGCAGCGTTGAAGAAGGCGGGATGGGTGGCTACGCCTTC; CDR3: CSVEEGGMGGYAF
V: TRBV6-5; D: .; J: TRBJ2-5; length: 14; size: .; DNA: TGTGCCAGCAGTTATGGAGGGAACAAAGAGACCCAGTACTTC; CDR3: CASSYGGNKETQYF
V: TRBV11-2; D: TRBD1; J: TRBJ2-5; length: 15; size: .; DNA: TGTGTCGGCAGCTTAGGGGACAGGGACCAGGAGACCCAGTACTTC; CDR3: CVGSLGDRDQETQYF
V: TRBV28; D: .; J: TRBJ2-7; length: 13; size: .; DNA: TGTGCCAGCAGTTTACCCGGCCTATCCGAGCAGTACTTC; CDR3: CASSLPGLSEQYF
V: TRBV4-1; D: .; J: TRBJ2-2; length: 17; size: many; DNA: TGCGCCAGCAGCCAAAAGTTAGAGGCTAGCGTTACCGGGGAGCTGTTTTTT; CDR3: CASSQKLEASVTGELFF
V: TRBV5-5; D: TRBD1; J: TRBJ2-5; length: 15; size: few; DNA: TGTGCCAGCAGCCTGGTAGACAGGGGGCGAGAGACCCAGTACTTC; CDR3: CASSLVDRGRETQYF
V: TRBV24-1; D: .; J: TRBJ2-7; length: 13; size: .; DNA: TGTGCCACCAGTGGGGGGATTTCCTACGAGCAGTACTTC; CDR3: CATSGGISYEQYF
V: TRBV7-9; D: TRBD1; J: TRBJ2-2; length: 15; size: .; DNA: TGTGCCAGCAGCAACCGGGACAGGGCGGTGGGGGAGCTGTTTTTT; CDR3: CASSNRDRAVGELFF
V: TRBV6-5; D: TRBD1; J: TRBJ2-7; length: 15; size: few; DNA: TGTGCCAGCAGTTCCTCAGGACAGGGTCCATACGAGCAGTACTTC; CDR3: CASSSSGQGPYEQYF
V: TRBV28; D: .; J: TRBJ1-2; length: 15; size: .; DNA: TGTGCCAGCAGTTTAAGGGGGGGGGGCGGCTATGGCTACACCTTC; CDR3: CASSLRGGGGYGYTF
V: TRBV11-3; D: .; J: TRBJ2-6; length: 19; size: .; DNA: TGTGCCAGCAGCCTCCGAAAGGGAGCCTTTATCTCTGGGGCCAACGTCCTGACTTTC; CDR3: CASSLRKGAFISGANVLTF
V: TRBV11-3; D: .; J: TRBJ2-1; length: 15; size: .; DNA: TGTGCCAGCAGCCCCTCATCGGACAGCTACAATGAGCAGTTCTTC; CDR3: CASSPSSDSYNEQFF
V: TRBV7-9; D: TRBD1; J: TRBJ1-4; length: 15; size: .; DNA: TGTGCCAGCAGCTTAGGAACAGGGGAGAGTGAAAAACTGTTTTTT; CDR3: CASSLGTGESEKLFF
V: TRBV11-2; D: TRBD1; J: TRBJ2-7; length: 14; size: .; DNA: TGTGCCAACAGCATAACAGGGGGTTCCTACGTGCAGTACTTC; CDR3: CANSITGGSYVQYF
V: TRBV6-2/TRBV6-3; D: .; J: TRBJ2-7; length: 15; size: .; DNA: TGTGCCAGCACCTCTCCCGCGGGTCCCCCCTACGAGCAGTACTTC; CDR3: CASTSPAGPPYEQYF
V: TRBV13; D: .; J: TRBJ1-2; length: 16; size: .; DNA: .; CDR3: CASSLGVGVGNYGYAF
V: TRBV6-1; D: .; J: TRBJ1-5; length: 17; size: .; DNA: TGTGCCAGCAGTGAAGTTAGGTGGGGGAATAGCAATCAGCCCCAGCATTTT; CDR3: CASSEVRWGNSNQPQHF
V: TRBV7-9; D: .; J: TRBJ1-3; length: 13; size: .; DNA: TGTGCCAGCAGCTTGAATGAAGGGGATATCATATATTTT; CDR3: CASSLNEGDIIYF
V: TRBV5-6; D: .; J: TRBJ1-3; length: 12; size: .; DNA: TGTGCCAGCAGCTTGAAGAGAAACACCATATATTTT; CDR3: CASSLKRNTIYF
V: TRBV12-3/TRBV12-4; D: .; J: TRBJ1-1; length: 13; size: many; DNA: TGTGCCAGCAGCAACACAGGGAACACTGAAGCTTTCTTT; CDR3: CASSNTGNTEAFF
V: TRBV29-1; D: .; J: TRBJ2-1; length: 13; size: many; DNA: TGCAGCGTTTCCCCTTCCGCCTACAATGAGCAGTTCTTC; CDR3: CSVSPSAYNEQFF
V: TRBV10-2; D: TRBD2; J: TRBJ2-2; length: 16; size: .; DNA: TGCGCCAGCAGAATGATCGGCGGGAGATCCACCGGGGAGCTGTTTTTT; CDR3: CASRMIGGRSTGELFF